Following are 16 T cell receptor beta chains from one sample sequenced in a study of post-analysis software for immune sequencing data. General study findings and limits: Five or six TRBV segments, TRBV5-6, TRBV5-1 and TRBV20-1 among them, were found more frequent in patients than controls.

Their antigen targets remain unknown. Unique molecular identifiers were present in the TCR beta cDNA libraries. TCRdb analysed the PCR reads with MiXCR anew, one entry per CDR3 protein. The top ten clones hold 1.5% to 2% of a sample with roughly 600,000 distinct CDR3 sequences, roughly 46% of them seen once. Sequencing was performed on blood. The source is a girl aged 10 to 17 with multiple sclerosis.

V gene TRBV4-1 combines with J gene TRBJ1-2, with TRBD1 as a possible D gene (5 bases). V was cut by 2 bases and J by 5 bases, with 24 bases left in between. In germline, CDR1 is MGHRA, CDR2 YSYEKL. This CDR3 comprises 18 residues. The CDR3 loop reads CASSQPTEGRHSGYGYTF. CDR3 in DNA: TGCGCCAGCAGCCAACCCACGGAGGGGCGACACTCGGGTTATGGCTACACCTTC.

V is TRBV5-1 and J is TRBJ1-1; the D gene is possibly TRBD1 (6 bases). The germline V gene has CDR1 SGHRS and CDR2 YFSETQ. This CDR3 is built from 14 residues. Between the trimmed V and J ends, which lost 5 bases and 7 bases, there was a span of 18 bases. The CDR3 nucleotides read TGCGCCAGCAGATTCCTAGGGGGAGACGGTGAAGCTTTCTTT. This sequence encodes CASRFLGGDGEAFF. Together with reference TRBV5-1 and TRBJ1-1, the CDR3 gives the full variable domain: KAGVTQTPRYLIKTRGQQVTLSCSPISGHRSVSWYQQTPGQGLQFLFEYFSETQRNKGNFPGRFSGRQFSNSRSEMNVSTLELGDSALYLCASRFLGGDGEAFFGQGTRLTVV.

CDR3: CASSLAPVPGANVLTF. CDR3 coding DNA: TGTGCCAGCAGTTTAGCGCCCGTCCCTGGGGCCAACGTCCTGACTTTC. The chain recombines TRBV12-3 or TRBV12-4 with TRBJ2-6; D uncertain. This CDR3 contains 16 residues. V lost 0 bases and J 2 bases, leaving 8 bases between the germline ends.

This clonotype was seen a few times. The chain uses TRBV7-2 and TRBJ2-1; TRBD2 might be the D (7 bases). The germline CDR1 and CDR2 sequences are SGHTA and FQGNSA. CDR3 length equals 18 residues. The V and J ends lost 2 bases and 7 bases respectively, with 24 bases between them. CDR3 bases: TGTGCCAGCAGCTTACCCAGGGGCCGGGGGAGGGCTCTTAATGAGCAGTTCTTC. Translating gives CASSLPRGRGRALNEQFF.

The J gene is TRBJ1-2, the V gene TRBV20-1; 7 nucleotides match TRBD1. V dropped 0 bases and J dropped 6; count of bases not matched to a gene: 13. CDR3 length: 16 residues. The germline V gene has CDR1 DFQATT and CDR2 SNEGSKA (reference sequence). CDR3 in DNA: TGCAGTGCTAGAGATCTGAGGGGGCGCGGTACTGATGGCTACACCTTC. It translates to CSARDLRGRGTDGYTF.

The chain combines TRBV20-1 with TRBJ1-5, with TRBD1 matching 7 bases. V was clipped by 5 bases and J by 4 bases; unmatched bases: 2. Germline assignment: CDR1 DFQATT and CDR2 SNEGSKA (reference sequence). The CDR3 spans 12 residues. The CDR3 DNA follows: TGCAGTGCTCAGGACAGGAATCAGCCCCAGCATTTT. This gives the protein CSAQDRNQPQHF.

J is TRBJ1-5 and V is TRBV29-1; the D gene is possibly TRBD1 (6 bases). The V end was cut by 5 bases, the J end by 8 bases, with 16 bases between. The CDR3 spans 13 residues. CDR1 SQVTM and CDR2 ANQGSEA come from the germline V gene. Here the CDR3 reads CSVLGGRGEPQHF. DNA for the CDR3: TGCAGCGTTTTAGGGGGAAGGGGGGAGCCCCAGCATTTT.

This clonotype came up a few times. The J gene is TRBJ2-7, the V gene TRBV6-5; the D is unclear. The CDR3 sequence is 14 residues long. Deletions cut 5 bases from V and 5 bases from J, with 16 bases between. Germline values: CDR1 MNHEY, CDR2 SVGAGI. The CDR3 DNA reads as TGTGCCAGCAGTAGGCAGCCCCCGGTGGACGAGCAGTACTTC. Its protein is CASSRQPPVDEQYF.

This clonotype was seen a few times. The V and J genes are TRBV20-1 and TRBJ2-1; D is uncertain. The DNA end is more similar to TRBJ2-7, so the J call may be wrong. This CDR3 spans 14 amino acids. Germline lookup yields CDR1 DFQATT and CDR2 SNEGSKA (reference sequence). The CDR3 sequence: CSARDEPIRDEQYF. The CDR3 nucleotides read TGCAGTGCTAGGGATGAGCCCATTCGGGACGAGCAGTACTTC.

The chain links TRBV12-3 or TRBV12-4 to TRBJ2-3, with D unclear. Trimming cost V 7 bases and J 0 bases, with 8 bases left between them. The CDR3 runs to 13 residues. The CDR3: CASNLHSTDTQYF. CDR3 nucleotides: TGTGCCAGCAACCTCCATAGCACAGATACGCAGTATTTT.

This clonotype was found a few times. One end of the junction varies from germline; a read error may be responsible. CDR3 loop: CASSESRANQETQYF. The CDR3 DNA is TGTGCCAGCAGTGAATCCAGGGCAAACCAGGAGACCCAGTACTTC. This rearrangement joins TRBV2 to TRBJ2-5; possibly TRBD1 for D (5 bases). This CDR3 has 15 residues. Germline-derived CDR1 and CDR2 are SNHLY and FYNNEI.

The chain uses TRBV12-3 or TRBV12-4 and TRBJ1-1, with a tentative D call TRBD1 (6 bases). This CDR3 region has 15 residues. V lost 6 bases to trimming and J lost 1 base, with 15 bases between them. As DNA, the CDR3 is TGTGCCAGCAGACAGCGGACAGTGAAGAACACTGAAGCTTTCTTT. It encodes CASRQRTVKNTEAFF.

The CDR3 coding sequence is TGTACCATCAGTGAGTCGGCAGCCGCCTACGAGCAGTACGTC. Protein: CTISESAAAYEQYV. The V gene is TRBV10-3, the J gene TRBJ2-7; D is unresolved. This CDR3 contains 14 residues. Germline CDR1 ENHRY, CDR2 SYGVKD.

CDR3 DNA sequence: TGTGCCGCCCAGAGTCAGGGACTAGCGGCGAATGAGCAGTTCTTC. Translating gives CAAQSQGLAANEQFF. The chain links TRBV10-3 to TRBJ2-1; 11 bases are shared with TRBD2. With V trimmed by 11 bases and J by 7 bases, 13 bases remained unmatched. In germline, CDR1 is ENHRY, CDR2 SYGVKD. CDR3 size: 15 residues.

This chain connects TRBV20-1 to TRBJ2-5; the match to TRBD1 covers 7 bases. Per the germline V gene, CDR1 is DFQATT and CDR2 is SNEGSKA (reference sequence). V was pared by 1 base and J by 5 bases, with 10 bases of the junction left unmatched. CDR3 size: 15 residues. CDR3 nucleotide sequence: TGCAGTGCTAGAGGATCTACAGGGGCGGAGGAGACCCAGTACTTC. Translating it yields CSARGSTGAEETQYF.

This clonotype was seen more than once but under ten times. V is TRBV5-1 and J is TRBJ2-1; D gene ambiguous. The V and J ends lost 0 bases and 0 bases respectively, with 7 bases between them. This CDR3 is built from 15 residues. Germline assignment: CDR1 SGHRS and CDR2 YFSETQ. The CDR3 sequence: CASSLEGDSYNEQFF. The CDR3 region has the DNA TGCGCCAGCAGCTTGGAAGGAGACTCCTACAATGAGCAGTTCTTC.